This entry is about one T cell receptor beta chain. Its target is unknown. This CDR3 fails to terminate in the conserved phenylalanine or tryptophan, so it likely reflects a read error. MiXCR, applied by TCRdb to the reads, yields one record per CDR3 protein. The data contain some 400,000 distinct CDR3 sequences, 31% of them singletons. The data are from a study of T cell repertoires in cytomegalovirus infection. On the study more broadly: In public TCR beta signatures, there were indications of both CMV infection and matching HLA type.

Germline CDR1 MNHEY, CDR2 SVGEGT. CDR3 length: 14 amino acids. Trimming left V 0 bases short and J 1 base short, with 7 bases between. Study-wide points: Pooled public TCR beta family frequency picked out CMV carriers with the relevant HLA. CMV-specific HLA-C-restricted TCR beta clonotypes dominated the ex vivo response.

Sequencing used PBMCs. This rearrangement joins TRBV6-2 or TRBV6-3 to TRBJ2-7; D is unclear. The clonotype comes from a human donor in good health (CMV status not recorded). Some clones in this sample may be carry-over from other donors' samples. The CDR3, as DNA: TGTGCCAGCAGTTACTCGACTGTTTCCTACGAGCAGTACTTA. The encoded protein is CASSYSTVSYEQYL.